This T cell receptor beta chain was captured by sequencing in a study of blood T cell repertoires in COVID-19 (TCRdb year 2020). Broadly, across the study: The collaborator samples originated in the United States, Italy and Spain and spanned the acute and convalescent phases of COVID-19. A de-identified subject ID, COVID-19 status, age in years and sex were almost always included in the sample metadata. Samples were obtained from the ongoing ImmuneRACE study (first 160 participants) and from approximately 1,200 subjects provided by 6 global collaborators. The repertoires were released in a freely available public database meant as a resource for research on the immune response to SARS-CoV-2. HLA class I and class II types, where available, came from metadata supplied by the sample provider rather than from assay-based typing. Subjects who had been exposed to COVID-19, were actively infected with it, or had recovered from it provided the deeply sampled blood TCRbeta repertoires that made up the dataset. The prospective study material was composed of cDNA or gDNA derived from T cells, B-cell-depleted T cells, or PBMCs. Broader findings and caveats from the paper: The quantity of clinical and demographic metadata differed by source and by participant and was supplied without curation.

The immunoSEQ Assay, a bias-controlled multiplex PCR, was used to amplify TCRbeta CDR3 regions from genomic DNA. In the original analysis: The number of nucleated cells in each sample was estimated from the amplification of reference gene primers within the assay. Sequence reads were collapsed and filtered to measure the absolute abundance of every unique TCRbeta CDR3 rearrangement. For each sample, productive Simpson clonality was calculated as the square root of Simpson's diversity index over productive rearrangements. TCRdb's version of the immuneACCESS table is confined to in-frame rearrangements and falls short of the full clone set. An unresolved V gene accounts for under half of the shortfall where checked; the remainder is of unknown origin. That table is the source of V, J and clone size, and D and trimming were worked out from the DNA. The sample has approximately 100,000 clones on record, around 82% of them singletons. Clones ranked in the top ten supply 11% of the sample.

Collaborating institutions collected whole blood in K2EDTA tubes following their own protocols. For TCRbeta analysis, collaborators shipped samples in one of three forms: frozen whole blood, isolated PBMCs, or DNA extracted from either of those sample types. CDR1 and CDR2 were assigned from the germline V gene as SGDLS and YYNGEE. Including the terminal cysteine and phenylalanine, the CDR3 comprises 15 residues. The retained sequence is limited to the CDR3, 45 bases, with the frame set at the first base. The V end loses 0 bases and the J end loses 2 bases, and a stretch of 10 bases separates them. Notes on this clone: Its target antigen remains unknown. Per-base qualities were not stored, and no clone one base away is much larger.

The receptor chain draws on TRBV9 and TRBJ2-3; 7 matching bases give a weak D call of TRBD2. Sequenced sample: peripheral blood. The sequence came from a man between 65 and 85 years old with active or convalescent COVID-19. The sequence in DNA is TGTGCCAGCAGCGTAGCGGGGGGCCTCACAGATACGCAGTATTTT. This is translated as CASSVAGGLTDTQYF.